This T cell receptor beta chain was documented in a study of blood T cell repertoires in COVID-19. Turning to the study itself: Acute-phase and convalescent COVID-19 samples originated in the United States, Italy and Spain. From T cells, B-cell-depleted T cells, or PBMCs came the material, which was cDNA or gDNA.

Data came from immunoSEQ multiplex PCR; TCRdb stores just in-frame clones and leaves some out. The sample contains 50,000 or so clones, around 83% of which appear only once. The count of this clone is one. The CDR3 covers 13 residues. Germline V gene lookup returns CDR1 SEHNR and CDR2 FQNEAQ (reference sequence). Between the trimmed V and J ends, which lost 2 bases and 8 bases, there was a span of 9 bases. This clonotype was obtained from a human donor in a cohort sampled during active COVID-19. The chain has TRBV7-9 and TRBJ1-4; no clear D. The sample was peripheral blood. For the CDR3, the DNA is TGTGCCAGCAGCTTACGAGGAGGCGAAAAACTGTTTTTT. It codes for CASSLRGGEKLFF.